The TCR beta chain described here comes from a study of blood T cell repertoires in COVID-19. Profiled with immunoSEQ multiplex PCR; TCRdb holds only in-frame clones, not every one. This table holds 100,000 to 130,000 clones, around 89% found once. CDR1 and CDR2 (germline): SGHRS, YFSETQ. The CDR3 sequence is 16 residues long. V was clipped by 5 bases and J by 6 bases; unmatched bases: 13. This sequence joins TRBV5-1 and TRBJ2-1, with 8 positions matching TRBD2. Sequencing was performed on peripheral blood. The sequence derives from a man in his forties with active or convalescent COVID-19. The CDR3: CASSPKRETGGNEQFF. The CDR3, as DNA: TGCGCCAGCAGTCCTAAGCGGGAGACGGGGGGCAATGAGCAGTTCTTC.